These T cell receptor beta chains were read from a single sample in a study of early T cells in non-severe SARS-CoV-2 infection. TCRdb passed the 5' RACE reads through MiXCR, listing each CDR3 protein once. This sample has tens of thousands of distinct CDR3 sequences, with 10% found just once. Sequenced here: whole blood, sampled at baseline. The receptors were sampled from an adult who was a healthcare worker with PCR-confirmed SARS-CoV-2 infection or an uninfected control (not recorded which). Both conserved end residues are part of each CDR3. A D gene is named only where the DNA matches it firmly. A row's size may be missing; if present it is once, few, many or a size class.

d_call: TRBD1; clone_size: -; j_call: TRBJ1-5; v_call: TRBV2; cdr3_nt: TGTGCCAGCAGTCGACAGGGAGTGGATCAGCCCCAGCATTTT; cdr3_aa: CASSRQGVDQPQHF
d_call: -; clone_size: few; j_call: TRBJ1-2; v_call: TRBV7-2; cdr3_nt: TGTGCCAGCAGCCTCTCCCAGGCGAACTATGGCTACACCTTC; cdr3_aa: CASSLSQANYGYTF
d_call: -; clone_size: -; j_call: TRBJ2-5; v_call: TRBV5-1; cdr3_nt: TGCGCCAGCAGCGGCCGGGACCAAACCGCCGAGACCCAGTACTTC; cdr3_aa: CASSGRDQTAETQYF
d_call: -; clone_size: -; j_call: TRBJ1-2; v_call: TRBV3-1; cdr3_nt: TGTGCCAGCAGCCAAGGATCGACCGGCTACACCTTC; cdr3_aa: CASSQGSTGYTF
d_call: -; clone_size: -; j_call: TRBJ1-6; v_call: TRBV7-2; cdr3_nt: TGTGCCAGCAGCTTAGAGGGAAGCTCCTATAATTCACCCCTCCACTTT; cdr3_aa: CASSLEGSSYNSPLHF
d_call: -; clone_size: many; j_call: TRBJ1-2; v_call: TRBV19; cdr3_nt: TGTGCCAGTAGTATCGAGTATGGCTACACCTTC; cdr3_aa: CASSIEYGYTF
d_call: -; clone_size: many; j_call: TRBJ2-7; v_call: TRBV5-1; cdr3_nt: TGCGCCAGCAGCTTGAGCAACGTAGCATCCGAGCAGTACTTC; cdr3_aa: CASSLSNVASEQYF
d_call: -; clone_size: many; j_call: TRBJ2-7; v_call: TRBV7-3; cdr3_nt: TGTGCCAGCAGCGAGGGGTACGAGCAGTACTTC; cdr3_aa: CASSEGYEQYF
d_call: -; clone_size: -; j_call: TRBJ2-7; v_call: TRBV6-5; cdr3_nt: TGTGCCAGCCGGCCTAAGACCGGAACCTACGAGCAGTACTTC; cdr3_aa: CASRPKTGTYEQYF
d_call: -; clone_size: few; j_call: TRBJ1-6; v_call: TRBV12-5; cdr3_nt: TGTGCTAGTGGTTTGGAAAGGGATACACCCCTCCACTTT; cdr3_aa: CASGLERDTPLHF
d_call: -; clone_size: -; j_call: TRBJ1-1; v_call: TRBV9; cdr3_nt: TGTGCCAGCAGCGTAGGGGCGACACCGAACACTGAAGCTTTCTTT; cdr3_aa: CASSVGATPNTEAFF
d_call: TRBD1; clone_size: many; j_call: TRBJ1-5; v_call: TRBV28; cdr3_nt: TGTGCCTCCTCCAGGGGGCCCAATCAGCCCCAGCATTTT; cdr3_aa: CASSRGPNQPQHF
d_call: -; clone_size: many; j_call: TRBJ2-4; v_call: TRBV20-1; cdr3_nt: TGCAGTGCTAGCCCAGCACCCAGGGCCAAAAACATTCAGTACTTC; cdr3_aa: CSASPAPRAKNIQYF
d_call: -; clone_size: few; j_call: TRBJ1-1; v_call: TRBV18; cdr3_nt: TGTGCCAGCTCACCAAATATGGCAGCTAACACTGAAGCTTTCTTT; cdr3_aa: CASSPNMAANTEAFF
d_call: -; clone_size: -; j_call: TRBJ1-5; v_call: TRBV6-2/TRBV6-3; cdr3_nt: TGTGCCAGCAGTGTACCGGGGGCGGGCAATCAGCCCCAGCATTTT; cdr3_aa: CASSVPGAGNQPQHF
d_call: TRBD1; clone_size: -; j_call: TRBJ2-3; v_call: TRBV5-5; cdr3_nt: TGTGCCAGCAGTTTTGACAGGGTCACAGATACGCAGTATTTT; cdr3_aa: CASSFDRVTDTQYF
d_call: -; clone_size: -; j_call: TRBJ1-3; v_call: TRBV4-2; cdr3_nt: TGTGCCAGCAGCCAAACAGGCTACTCTGAAAACACCATATATTTT; cdr3_aa: CASSQTGYSENTIYF